The rows below give T cell receptor beta chains drawn from one sample of a study of shared clonotypes between healthy human individuals. Sequenced by immunoSEQ multiplex PCR; TCRdb stores in-frame clones only, minus some. The sample has about 1 million clones, 70% to 80% seen once. The sequencing input was memory CD4+ T cells from PBMCs. The receptor source for this set is a young man in good health. Some clones in this sample may be carry-over from other donors' samples. CDR3s include the opening cysteine and the closing phenylalanine or tryptophan. Fields, in order: J gene, V gene, CDR3 length, D gene, CDR3 protein, CDR3 DNA. A D gene is named only where the DNA matches it firmly.

j_call: TRBJ2-3
v_call: TRBV5-4
cdr3_length: 14
d_call: TRBD1
cdr3_aa: CASSWDRGTDTQYF
cdr3_nt: TGTGCCAGCAGCTGGGACAGGGGGACAGATACGCAGTATTTT

j_call: TRBJ2-5
v_call: TRBV7-8
cdr3_length: 15
d_call: -
cdr3_aa: CASSLQSGVQETQYF
cdr3_nt: TGTGCCAGCAGCCTACAATCCGGCGTCCAAGAGACCCAGTACTTC

j_call: TRBJ1-1
v_call: TRBV5-1
cdr3_length: 11
d_call: -
cdr3_aa: CASSLSGEAFF
cdr3_nt: TGCGCCAGCAGCTTGAGCGGAGAAGCTTTCTTT

j_call: TRBJ2-7
v_call: TRBV5-1
cdr3_length: 13
d_call: -
cdr3_aa: CASSGGIGYEQYF
cdr3_nt: TGCGCCAGCAGTGGGGGTATAGGGTACGAGCAGTACTTC

j_call: TRBJ1-2
v_call: TRBV28
cdr3_length: 16
d_call: -
cdr3_aa: CASSLSPGTVNYGYTF
cdr3_nt: TGTGCCAGCAGTTTATCTCCCGGGACGGTGAACTATGGCTACACCTTC

j_call: TRBJ2-5
v_call: TRBV27
cdr3_length: 14
d_call: -
cdr3_aa: CASSSYRGQETQYF
cdr3_nt: TGTGCCAGCAGTTCCTACCGGGGGCAAGAGACCCAGTACTTC

j_call: TRBJ2-5
v_call: TRBV29-1
cdr3_length: 14
d_call: -
cdr3_aa: CSASGTGGAETQYF
cdr3_nt: TGCAGCGCTTCCGGGACCGGAGGGGCAGAGACCCAGTACTTC

j_call: TRBJ1-1
v_call: TRBV18
cdr3_length: 18
d_call: TRBD1
cdr3_aa: CASSPPGQVQTVNTEAFF
cdr3_nt: TGTGCCAGCTCACCACCCGGACAGGTCCAGACAGTCAACACTGAAGCTTTCTTT

j_call: TRBJ2-5
v_call: TRBV2
cdr3_length: 14
d_call: TRBD1
cdr3_aa: CASNRDRAWETQYF
cdr3_nt: TGTGCCAGCAACCGGGACAGGGCGTGGGAGACCCAGTACTTC

j_call: TRBJ2-3
v_call: TRBV27
cdr3_length: 19
d_call: TRBD2
cdr3_aa: CASSSLGLAGTAYTDTQYF
cdr3_nt: TGTGCCAGCAGTTCCCTCGGACTAGCGGGAACTGCGTACACAGATACGCAGTATTTT

j_call: TRBJ2-3
v_call: TRBV9
cdr3_length: 16
d_call: -
cdr3_aa: CASNGVSAPSTDTQYF
cdr3_nt: TGTGCCAGCAATGGTGTTAGCGCCCCTAGCACAGATACGCAGTATTTT

j_call: TRBJ1-3
v_call: TRBV5-1
cdr3_length: 17
d_call: -
cdr3_aa: CASSLLGPHNSGNTIYF
cdr3_nt: TGCGCCAGCAGCTTATTGGGACCCCACAACTCTGGAAACACCATATATTTT

j_call: TRBJ2-3
v_call: TRBV11-3
cdr3_length: 12
d_call: -
cdr3_aa: CASSSGLGTQYF
cdr3_nt: TGTGCCAGCAGCTCGGGATTGGGTACGCAGTATTTT

j_call: TRBJ2-3
v_call: TRBV28
cdr3_length: 14
d_call: -
cdr3_aa: CASSTRISEVRQYF
cdr3_nt: TGTGCCAGCAGTACTCGGATCTCGGAGGTTAGGCAGTATTTT

j_call: TRBJ2-7
v_call: TRBV29-1
cdr3_length: 13
d_call: TRBD1
cdr3_aa: CSVATGDLYEQYF
cdr3_nt: TGCAGCGTCGCCACAGGGGACCTCTACGAGCAGTACTTC

j_call: TRBJ1-2
v_call: TRBV14
cdr3_length: 15
d_call: -
cdr3_aa: CASSQDLGHQYGYTF
cdr3_nt: TGTGCCAGCAGCCAAGATCTAGGCCATCAGTATGGCTACACCTTC

j_call: TRBJ2-3
v_call: TRBV7-2
cdr3_length: 16
d_call: TRBD2
cdr3_aa: CASSSQAGLGTDTQYF
cdr3_nt: TGTGCCAGCAGCTCTCAAGCGGGATTGGGCACAGATACGCAGTATTTT

j_call: TRBJ2-7
v_call: TRBV27
cdr3_length: 14
d_call: -
cdr3_aa: CASSPRGGGEEQYF
cdr3_nt: TGTGCCAGCAGTCCCCGGGGAGGGGGGGAGGAGCAGTACTTC